Here is one T cell receptor beta chain with its context. Germline CDR1 is KGHSY and CDR2 is FQNENV. The CDR3 sequence is 14 residues long. Germline trimming cut 4 bases from V and 4 bases from J; bases unmatched to any gene: 4. Self-reported history from a screening survey and questionnaire set each donor's cohort. This sample was included in a study of blood T cell repertoires in COVID-19. About the research overall: In each case, the material was cDNA or gDNA derived from T cells, B-cell-depleted T cells, or PBMCs.

As handled by the study authors: For nucleated cells, counts were estimated from reference gene primer amplification. This table comes from immunoSEQ multiplex PCR, and its TCRdb copy is limited to in-frame clones, with some not included. V, J and clone size were drawn from that table, and D and trimming were deduced from the DNA. The table shows about 310,000 clones, with about 89% occurring only once. This clonotype originated in a man between 60 and 75 years old who had recovered from COVID-19. Sequencing was done on a sample of PBMCs or T cells enriched from blood (not recorded which). V usage is TRBV16 and J usage is TRBJ2-7; 10 bases are a match to TRBD1. CDR3 nucleotide sequence: TGTGCCAGCAGCCGAGGGACAGGGGTTTACGAGCAGTACTTC. This sequence encodes CASSRGTGVYEQYF.